This T cell receptor beta chain comes out of a study of glioma-infiltrating T cells after dendritic cell vaccination. Time point noted: after dendritic cell vaccination, including at tumor progression/relapse. None of the glioblastoma patients had an isocitrate dehydrogenase mutation. This CDR3 region has 14 residues. Germline V CDR1 and CDR2: MNHEY, SMNVEV (reference sequence). The junction had 7 bases not matched to a gene; V was cut back by 6 bases and J by 4 bases. Repertoires were generated with immunoSEQ multiplex PCR, while TCRdb's copy carries only in-frame clones and drops some. The sample lists roughly 88,000 clones, about 81% occurring once.

The receptor's source is a human donor with glioblastoma. This rearrangement joins TRBV27 to TRBJ1-2, with 8 bases aligning to TRBD1. Sequenced here: blood, sampled after dendritic cell vaccination. CDR3: CASSRGQVSYGYTF. In DNA, the CDR3 is TGTGCCAGCAGCCGGGGACAGGTCTCCTATGGCTACACCTTC.